This is a list of T cell receptor beta chains from one sample in a study of blood T cell repertoires in COVID-19. Sequenced by immunoSEQ multiplex PCR; TCRdb stores in-frame clones only, minus some. Among about 60,000 clones listed, 65% to 85% were seen once. Sequenced: peripheral blood. All receptors derive from a human donor in a cohort sampled during active COVID-19. The CDR3 runs from the conserved cysteine through the conserved F or W. The D gene is left open where the match is weak. Clone sizes are given selectively: once, few, many, or a class where the clone is expanded.

v_call	j_call	clone_size	d_call	cdr3_aa	cdr3_nt
TRBV5-6	TRBJ1-6	few	TRBD1	CASSSRQGDNSPLHF	TGTGCCAGCAGCTCCCGACAGGGGGACAATTCACCCCTCCACTTT
TRBV7-2	TRBJ2-7	.	TRBD1	CASSLAGTAYEQYF	TGTGCCAGCAGCTTAGCCGGGACAGCCTACGAGCAGTACTTC
TRBV2	TRBJ2-6	.	.	CANQAGRGSANVLTF	TGTGCCAACCAAGCCGGGCGGGGCTCGGCCAACGTCCTGACTTTC
TRBV5-4	TRBJ2-3	.	.	CASSPEGIGGNF	TGTGCCAGCAGCCCCGAGGGTATAGGGGGTAATTTT
TRBV7-9	TRBJ2-7	.	TRBD1	CASSLVFGQGAREQYF	TGTGCCAGCAGCTTAGTTTTTGGACAGGGGGCCCGAGAGCAGTACTTC
TRBV14	TRBJ2-1	once	.	CASSPNRYNEQFF	TGTGCCAGCAGCCCGAACAGGTACAATGAGCAGTTCTTC
TRBV2	TRBJ1-2	.	TRBD1	CASSRDREVRGYTF	TGTGCCAGCAGCCGGGACAGGGAGGTTCGGGGCTACACCTTC
TRBV3-1/TRBV3-2	TRBJ2-5	.	TRBD2	CASSDPGLAEETQYF	TGTGCCAGCAGCGACCCGGGACTAGCGGAAGAGACCCAGTACTTC
TRBV27	TRBJ2-3	.	.	CASSVRGTDTQYF	TGTGCCAGCAGCGTGAGGGGCACAGATACGCAGTATTTT
TRBV7-2	TRBJ2-3	.	.	CASSLMVRGADTQYF	TGTGCCAGCAGCTTAATGGTGCGAGGAGCAGATACGCAGTATTTT
TRBV30	TRBJ1-2	.	TRBD1	CAWSRTGATGYTF	TGTGCCTGGAGTAGGACAGGGGCGACTGGCTACACCTTC
TRBV4-1	TRBJ2-1	.	TRBD1	CASSLETGRVYNEQFF	TGCGCCAGCAGCCTAGAGACAGGGCGGGTCTACAATGAGCAGTTCTTC
TRBV18	TRBJ2-3	.	.	CASSPTFSDTQYF	TGTGCCAGCTCACCAACTTTTTCGGATACGCAGTATTTT
TRBV7-6	TRBJ2-5	.	.	CASSPQTRSETQYF	TGTGCCAGCAGCCCTCAGACTAGATCGGAGACCCAGTACTTC
TRBV3-1/TRBV3-2	TRBJ1-4	.	.	CASSQAPGGGEKLFF	TGTGCCAGCAGCCAAGCGCCTGGGGGAGGTGAAAAACTGTTTTTT
TRBV9	TRBJ1-2	.	.	CASSMIGGYGYTF	TGTGCCAGCAGCATGATTGGCGGCTATGGCTACACCTTC
TRBV5-8	TRBJ1-5	.	.	CASTLAPGFGQPQHF	TGTGCCAGCACCCTGGCACCAGGGTTCGGCCAGCCCCAGCATTTT
TRBV28	TRBJ2-4	.	.	CASRQGWRNIQYF	TGTGCCAGCAGACAAGGGTGGAGGAACATTCAGTACTTC
TRBV5-1	TRBJ1-4	.	TRBD1	CASSYGQGGEKLFF	TGCGCCAGCAGCTATGGACAGGGTGGTGAAAAACTGTTTTTT
TRBV4-1	TRBJ2-7	once	.	CASSHPGGRGLYEQYF	TGCGCCAGCAGCCACCCCGGGGGTAGGGGGCTCTACGAGCAGTACTTC
TRBV5-1	TRBJ1-2	.	TRBD1	CASSTDRDGYTF	TGCGCCAGCAGCACCGACAGGGACGGCTACACCTTC
TRBV6-6	TRBJ2-1	.	TRBD2	CASIETSGYNEQFF	TGTGCCAGCATCGAGACTAGCGGGTACAATGAGCAGTTCTTC
TRBV18	TRBJ1-2	few	.	CASSPSGRSNYGYTF	TGTGCCAGCTCACCATCAGGAAGATCCAACTATGGCTACACCTTC
TRBV28	TRBJ1-2	.	.	CASSTPSGDGYTF	TGTGCCAGCAGTACCCCTAGCGGGGATGGCTACACCTTC
TRBV19	TRBJ2-1	once	TRBD1	CASRSDAGTGVLYEQFF	TGTGCCAGCCGAAGCGACGCCGGGACAGGGGTCTTATATGAGCAGTTCTTC
TRBV7-9	TRBJ2-7	few	TRBD2	CASSLVGSGGYEQYF	TGTGCCAGCAGCTTAGTTGGTAGCGGGGGCTACGAGCAGTACTTC
TRBV6-6	TRBJ2-1	.	.	CASSLLDTGGMLEFF	TGTGCCAGCAGCCTACTAGATACCGGGGGAATGTTGGAGTTCTTC
TRBV5-1	TRBJ1-3	.	.	CASSPSSRNTIYF	TGCGCCAGCAGCCCCTCGAGTCGAAACACCATATATTTT
TRBV13	TRBJ1-5	once	.	CASSLGQGVAQPQHF	TGTGCCAGCAGCTTAGGCCAAGGGGTTGCGCAGCCCCAGCATTTT
TRBV9	TRBJ2-5	.	.	CASSVDQEQETQYF	TGTGCCAGCAGCGTAGATCAGGAACAAGAGACCCAGTACTTC
TRBV30	TRBJ2-7	.	TRBD1	CAWDRGLSYEQYF	TGTGCCTGGGACAGGGGGCTGTCCTACGAGCAGTACTTC
TRBV11-2	TRBJ2-5	.	.	CASSLSPQETQYF	TGTGCCAGCAGCTTGTCTCCGCAAGAGACCCAGTACTTC
TRBV2	TRBJ2-1	.	TRBD2	CASSAETSGINEQFF	TGTGCCAGCAGTGCCGAGACTAGCGGGATCAATGAGCAGTTCTTC
TRBV19	TRBJ1-4	.	TRBD1	CASLGQGREKLFF	TGTGCCAGTTTGGGACAGGGGCGTGAAAAACTGTTTTTT
TRBV7-8	TRBJ1-1	.	.	CASSPSRAGDTEAFF	TGTGCCAGCAGCCCGTCGAGGGCTGGGGACACTGAAGCTTTCTTT
TRBV5-1	TRBJ1-1	once	.	CASSVTTGSEAFF	TGCGCCAGCAGCGTGACTACGGGGTCTGAAGCTTTCTTT
TRBV6-1	TRBJ1-5	.	.	CASSEDSYSNQPQHF	TGTGCCAGCAGTGAGGACAGCTATAGCAATCAGCCCCAGCATTTT
TRBV2	TRBJ2-3	few	TRBD2	CATAVGLAGGAGDTQYF	TGTGCCACGGCCGTGGGACTAGCGGGGGGAGCTGGAGATACGCAGTATTTT
TRBV19	TRBJ1-1	.	.	CASRSGFGTEAFF	TGTGCCAGTAGATCAGGATTCGGCACTGAAGCTTTCTTT
TRBV5-1	TRBJ2-2	once	TRBD1	CASSLARQGATGELFF	TGCGCCAGCAGCTTGGCCCGACAGGGGGCGACCGGGGAGCTGTTTTTT
TRBV4-1	TRBJ2-1	once	.	CASSRTGQGNNEQFF	TGCGCCAGCAGTAGGACTGGGCAAGGAAACAATGAGCAGTTCTTC
TRBV10-2	TRBJ2-7	.	TRBD1	CASSAGTGGYSSYEQYF	TGCGCCAGCAGCGCCGGGACAGGGGGCTACAGCTCCTACGAGCAGTACTTC
TRBV15	TRBJ2-3	.	TRBD2	CATSRDSRGGVYTQYF	TGTGCCACCAGCAGAGATTCGCGGGGGGGCGTATATACGCAGTATTTT
TRBV20-1	TRBJ2-1	once	.	CSASWSSGDNEQFF	TGCAGTGCTAGTTGGTCGTCGGGTGACAATGAGCAGTTCTTC
TRBV11-2	TRBJ1-6	.	.	CASRLRETYNSPLHF	TGTGCCTCACGACTGAGGGAAACCTATAATTCACCCCTCCACTTT
TRBV11-2	TRBJ2-7	few	TRBD2	CASSSTSGVYEQYF	TGTGCCAGCAGCTCGACTAGCGGGGTTTACGAGCAGTACTTC
TRBV5-4	TRBJ1-6	.	.	CASSLREYNSPLHF	TGTGCCAGCAGCTTGAGAGAATATAATTCACCCCTCCACTTT
TRBV19	TRBJ1-1	once	TRBD1	CASRTPGQGGNTEAFF	TGTGCCAGTAGAACCCCGGGACAGGGGGGGAACACTGAAGCTTTCTTT
TRBV6-4	TRBJ1-1	once	.	CASSERGFSTEAFF	TGTGCCAGCAGTGAGCGGGGCTTTAGTACTGAAGCTTTCTTT
TRBV4-1	TRBJ2-5	.	.	CASSQAWTEETQYF	TGCGCCAGCAGCCAAGCTTGGACAGAAGAGACCCAGTACTTC
TRBV6-2/TRBV6-3	TRBJ1-2	few	TRBD1	CASSYPGTVYGYTF	TGTGCCAGCAGTTATCCCGGGACAGTCTATGGCTACACCTTC
TRBV6-2/TRBV6-3	TRBJ2-3	.	.	CASSYGRPTDTQYF	TGTGCCAGCAGTTACGGGAGGCCCACAGATACGCAGTATTTT
TRBV2	TRBJ2-7	.	.	CASSEDRQYSYEQYF	TGTGCCAGCAGTGAAGACAGACAGTACTCCTACGAGCAGTACTTC
TRBV12-3/TRBV12-4	TRBJ1-1	few	.	CASSSVDTEAFF	TGTGCCAGCAGTTCAGTGGACACTGAAGCTTTCTTT
TRBV7-9	TRBJ2-5	.	.	CASSPAGSEETQYF	TGTGCCAGCAGCCCTGCTGGGAGTGAGGAGACCCAGTACTTC
TRBV7-4	TRBJ2-7	once	TRBD2	CASSLGSSSLLAGGPYYEQYF	TGTGCCAGCAGCTTAGGTTCGTCGAGCTTGCTAGCGGGGGGCCCCTACTACGAGCAGTACTTC
TRBV5-1	TRBJ2-2	.	TRBD1	CASSYRGQTGELFF	TGCGCCAGCAGCTACAGGGGGCAGACCGGGGAGCTGTTTTTT
TRBV5-4	TRBJ1-2	.	.	CASSTDGTGGYGYTF	TGTGCCAGCAGCACGGACGGTACAGGCGGCTATGGCTACACCTTC
TRBV6-4	TRBJ2-2	.	TRBD1	CASSFGQGAGTGELFF	TGTGCCAGCAGTTTCGGACAGGGGGCTGGAACCGGGGAGCTGTTTTTT
TRBV27	TRBJ2-2	once	.	CASRRTTSPRNTGELFF	TGTGCCAGCAGAAGGACAACCTCACCCAGGAACACCGGGGAGCTGTTTTTT